Listed below are T cell receptor beta chains from one sample, sequenced in a study of shared clonotypes between healthy human individuals. Using immunoSEQ multiplex PCR, the repertoire was profiled, and TCRdb retains in-frame clones only, with some absent. Altogether millions of clones are present, roughly 92% being singletons, with the ten largest covering more than 0.12%. The source material was naive CD4+ T cells sorted from blood. The receptors were gathered from a man younger than 35 in good health. Both conserved end residues are trimmed from each CDR3. The order of the fields is V gene, J gene, CDR3 protein.

TRBV13	TRBJ2-3	ASSLLGWGQGATDTQY
TRBV6-1	TRBJ1-5	ASSEALFRSNQPQH
TRBV5-4	TRBJ2-3	ASSLAGGSNTDTQY
TRBV7-8	TRBJ2-7	ASSLKQGPEQY
TRBV7-2	TRBJ2-3	ASSSRGGGVGDTQY
TRBV19	TRBJ2-4	ATREEAASGSKSIIQY
TRBV7-3	TRBJ1-1	ASSQGHPGTEAF
TRBV18	TRBJ2-7	ASSYGLETYEQY
TRBV9	TRBJ2-2	ASSARTGTKNTGELF
TRBV10-3	TRBJ2-3	AIKRGGATDTQY
TRBV5-1	TRBJ1-4	ASSRGTGEGEKLF
TRBV5-5	TRBJ1-2	ASSLGIIPRFYGYT
TRBV5-4	TRBJ2-7	ASSSGTSAYEQY
TRBV10-3	TRBJ2-2	ASSPPYTGELF
TRBV19	TRBJ2-2	ASSTRTGGELF
TRBV7-9	TRBJ1-5	ASSPTGDQPQH
TRBV5-1	TRBJ2-1	ASSLTPSGRRDEQF
TRBV7-2	TRBJ2-3	ASSLVAGTQY
TRBV20-1	TRBJ2-7	SALKDYEQY
TRBV5-4	TRBJ2-7	ASSLGQGPYEQY
TRBV10-3	TRBJ2-5	AIRGQETQY
TRBV29-1	TRBJ1-2	SADSSNYGYT
TRBV19	TRBJ2-7	ASSSHGSSYEQY
TRBV7-2	TRBJ2-7	ASRYSYEQY
TRBV5-1	TRBJ2-7	ASSLDGNYEQY
TRBV5-4	TRBJ1-1	ASSLNGWQNTEAF
TRBV5-4	TRBJ1-2	ASSLTDDYGYT
TRBV10-1	TRBJ2-3	ASELRGPTDTQY
TRBV29-1	TRBJ2-7	SVERRTVLDEQY
TRBV7-2	TRBJ2-7	ASRASGGYEQY
TRBV14	TRBJ1-1	ASSQELYTEAF
TRBV7-9	TRBJ2-3	ASSLTGADTQY
TRBV6-5	TRBJ1-2	ASSPPGGNYGYT